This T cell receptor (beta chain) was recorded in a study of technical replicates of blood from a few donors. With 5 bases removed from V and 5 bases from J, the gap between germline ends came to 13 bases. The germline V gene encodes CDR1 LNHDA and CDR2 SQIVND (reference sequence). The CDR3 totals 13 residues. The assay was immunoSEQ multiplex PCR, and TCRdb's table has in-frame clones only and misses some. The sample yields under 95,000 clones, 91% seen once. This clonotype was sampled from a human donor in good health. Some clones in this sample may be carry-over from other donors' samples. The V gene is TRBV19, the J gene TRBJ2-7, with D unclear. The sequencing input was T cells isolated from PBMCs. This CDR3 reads CASSLGSRDEQYF. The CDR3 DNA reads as TGTGCCAGTAGTTTAGGATCCCGGGACGAGCAGTACTTC.